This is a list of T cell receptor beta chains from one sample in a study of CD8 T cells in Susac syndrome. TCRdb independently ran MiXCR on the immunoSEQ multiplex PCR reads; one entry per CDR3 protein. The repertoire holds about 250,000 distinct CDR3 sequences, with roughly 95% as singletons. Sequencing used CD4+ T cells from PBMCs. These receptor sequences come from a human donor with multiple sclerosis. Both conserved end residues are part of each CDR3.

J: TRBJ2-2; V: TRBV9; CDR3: CASSVASTVTTGELFF
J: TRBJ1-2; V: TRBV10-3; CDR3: CAINQGAQGGYTF
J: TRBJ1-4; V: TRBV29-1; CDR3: CSVTSQGTNEKLFF
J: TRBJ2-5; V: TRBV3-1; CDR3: CASSQGASQETQYF
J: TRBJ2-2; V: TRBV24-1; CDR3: CATSDRGTAENTGELFF
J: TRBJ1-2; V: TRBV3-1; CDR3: CASSLSSGGSHTF
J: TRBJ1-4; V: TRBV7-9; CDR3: CASHPRGGAHEKLFF
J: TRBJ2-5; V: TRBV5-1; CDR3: CASSLGTRETQYF
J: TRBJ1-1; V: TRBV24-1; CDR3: CATSDPNTEAFF
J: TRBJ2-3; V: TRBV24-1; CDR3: CATSDLRTSTDTQYF
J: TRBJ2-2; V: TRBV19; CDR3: CASRLAGELFF
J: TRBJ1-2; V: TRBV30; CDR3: CAWSSRSSRDRGVSGYTF
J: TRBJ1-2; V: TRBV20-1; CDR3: CSAPSPLGPGMNTF
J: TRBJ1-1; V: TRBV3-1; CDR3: CASSLYGAAFF
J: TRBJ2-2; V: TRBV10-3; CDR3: CAIRAIGQGAVGELFF
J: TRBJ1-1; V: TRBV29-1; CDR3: CSTGTANTEAFF
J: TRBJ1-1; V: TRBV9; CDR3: CASSPFNGGRTEAFF
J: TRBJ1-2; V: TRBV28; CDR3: CASRTITGLRGYTF
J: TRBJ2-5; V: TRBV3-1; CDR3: CASSPGYHRVGETQYF
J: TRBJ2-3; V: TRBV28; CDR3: CASRLPGLLTDTQYF
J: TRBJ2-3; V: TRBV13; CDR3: CASSLRQGTDTQYF
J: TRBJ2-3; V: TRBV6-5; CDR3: CASRPLATDTQYF
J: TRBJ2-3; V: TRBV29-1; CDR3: CSVKREGSTDTQYF
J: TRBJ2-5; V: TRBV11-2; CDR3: CASSLEYGETQYF
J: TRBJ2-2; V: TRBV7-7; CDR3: CASSLGLAGAGELFF
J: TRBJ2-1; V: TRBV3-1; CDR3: CASSQDLVAGGEQFF
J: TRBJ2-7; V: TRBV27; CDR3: CASSLRDRSYEQYF
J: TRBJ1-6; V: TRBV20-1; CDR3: CSARDFVGSGGYNSPLHF
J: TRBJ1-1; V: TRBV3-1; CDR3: CASSQDTTGGTEAFF
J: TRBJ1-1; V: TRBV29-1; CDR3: CSVGWVDTEAFF
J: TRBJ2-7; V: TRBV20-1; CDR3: CSARQGGGEQYF
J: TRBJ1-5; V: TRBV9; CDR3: CASSGGNGFQPQHF
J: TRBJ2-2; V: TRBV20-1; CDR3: CSARVLSSGGTGELFF
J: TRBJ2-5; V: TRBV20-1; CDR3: CSARGTGALQETQYF
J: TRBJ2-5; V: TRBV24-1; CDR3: CATSSVGGETQYF
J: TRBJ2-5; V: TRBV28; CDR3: CATEMTGGKETQYF
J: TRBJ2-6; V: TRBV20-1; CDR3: CSAGTGGSGANVLTF
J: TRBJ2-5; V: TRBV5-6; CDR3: CASSHASGGMPDF
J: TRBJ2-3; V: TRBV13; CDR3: CASSPWLVLAQYF
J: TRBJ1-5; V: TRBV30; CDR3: CAWSGGWVSNQPQHF
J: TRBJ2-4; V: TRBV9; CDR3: CASSVGQGRAKNIQYF
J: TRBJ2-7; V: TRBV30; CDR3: CAWSVKISYEQYF
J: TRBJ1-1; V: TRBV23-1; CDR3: CASSQSEGGSFF
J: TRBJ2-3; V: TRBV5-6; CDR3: CASSLDLDTQYF
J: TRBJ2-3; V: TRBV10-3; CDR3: CAISAVPGSTDTQYF
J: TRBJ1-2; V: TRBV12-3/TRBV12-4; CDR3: CASSSGTTLYGYTF
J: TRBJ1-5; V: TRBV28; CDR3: CASLGWRDSNQPQHF
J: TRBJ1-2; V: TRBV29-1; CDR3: CSVESYPRGGYYGYTF
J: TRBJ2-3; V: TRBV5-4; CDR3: CASSVAGPTDTQYF
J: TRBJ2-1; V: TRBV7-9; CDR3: CASSLAQGTGDNEQFF
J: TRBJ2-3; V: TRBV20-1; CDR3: CSASGLAGGGDTQYF
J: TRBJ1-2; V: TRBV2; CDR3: CASSSSERVGYTF
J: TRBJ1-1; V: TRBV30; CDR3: CAWSARRGAEAFF
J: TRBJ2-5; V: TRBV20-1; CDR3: CSARDLNRGQETQYF